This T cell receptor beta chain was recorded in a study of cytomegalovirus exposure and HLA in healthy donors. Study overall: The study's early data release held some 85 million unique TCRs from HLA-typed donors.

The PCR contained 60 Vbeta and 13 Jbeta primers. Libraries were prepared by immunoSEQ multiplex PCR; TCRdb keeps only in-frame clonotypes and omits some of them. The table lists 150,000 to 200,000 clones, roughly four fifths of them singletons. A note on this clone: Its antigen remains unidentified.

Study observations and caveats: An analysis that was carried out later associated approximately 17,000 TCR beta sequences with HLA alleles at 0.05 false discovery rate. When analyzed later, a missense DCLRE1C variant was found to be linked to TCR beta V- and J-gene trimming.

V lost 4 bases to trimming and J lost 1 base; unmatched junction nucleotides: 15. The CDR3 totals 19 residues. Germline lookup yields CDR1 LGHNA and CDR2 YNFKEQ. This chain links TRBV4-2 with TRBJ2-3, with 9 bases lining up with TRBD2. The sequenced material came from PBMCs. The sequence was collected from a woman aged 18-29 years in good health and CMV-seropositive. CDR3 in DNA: TGTGCCAGCAGCCCTCACTCTAGCGGGGTCTACCCAGGCACAGATACGCAGTATTTT. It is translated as CASSPHSSGVYPGTDTQYF.